These 10 T cell receptor beta chains came from one sample sequenced in a study of cytomegalovirus exposure and HLA in healthy donors (dated by TCRdb to about 2017). Libraries were made using the immunoSEQ multiplex PCR assay. A mixture of 60 forward primers for TCR Vbeta segments and 13 reverse primers for TCR Jbeta segments was used in the multiplex PCR. Not all clones reach the TCRdb copy of this immuneACCESS table, which keeps in-frame sequences only. Checked studies attribute under half of the gap to unresolved V genes and leave the rest unexplained. Across this sample there are 80,000 to 90,000 clones, with 81% seen only once. Of the sample, 1.5% to 2% falls within the top ten clones. Sequences were obtained from PBMCs. Receptors originate from a woman aged 30 to 39 in good health and CMV-seronegative.

The chain combines TRBV19 with TRBJ1-1; TRBD1 matches at 8 bases. CDR1 LNHDA and CDR2 SQIVND come from the germline V gene (reference sequence). V lost 4 bases, J lost 3 bases, and 4 bases stayed unmatched. The CDR3 extends over 14 amino acids. CDR3 DNA: TGTGCCAGTAGTACCCGGACAGGGTACACTGAAGCTTTCTTT. The encoded protein is CASSTRTGYTEAFF.

The chain is built from TRBV19 and TRBJ2-2, with 7 nucleotides matching TRBD1. The CDR3 has 15 residues. Per germline, CDR1 LNHDA and CDR2 SQIVND (reference sequence). V lost 4 bases to trimming and J lost 5 bases; unmatched junction nucleotides: 7. CDR3 DNA: TGTGCCAGTAGTAGGACAGGCCAAAGGACCGGGGAGCTGTTTTTT. Translated: CASSRTGQRTGELFF.

This clone was picked up a small number of times. The chain recombines TRBV27 with TRBJ1-5; 7 nucleotides line up with TRBD1. There are 14 residues in the CDR3. The V gene's germline CDR1 is MNHEY and CDR2 SMNVEV (reference sequence). V trimming: 5 bases; J trimming: 4 bases; junction bases outside the gene matches: 5. The CDR3 spells CASSAGQPNQPQHF. The CDR3 DNA reads as TGTGCCAGCAGTGCGGGACAGCCTAATCAGCCCCAGCATTTT.

The gene calls are TRBV7-2 and TRBJ1-1; TRBD1 is a possible D gene (5 bases). The CDR3 loop spans 13 amino acids. Germline V CDR1 and CDR2: SGHTA, FQGNSA. V dropped 9 bases and J dropped 4 bases, with 15 bases sitting between them. CDR3 residues: CARSAGGSTEAFF. CDR3 in DNA: TGTGCCAGATCTGCGGGGGGGAGCACTGAAGCTTTCTTT. The variable domain in full, completed from reference TRBV7-2 and TRBJ1-1, reads GAGVSQSPSNKVTEKGKDVELRCDPISGHTALYWYRQSLGQGLEFLIYFQGNSAPDKSGLPSDRFSAERTGGSVSTLTIQRTQQEDSAVYLCARSAGGSTEAFFGQGTRLTVV.

The chain combines TRBV6-5 with TRBJ2-1; possibly TRBD2 for D (5 bases). Germline CDR1 and CDR2: MNHEY and SVGAGI. Deletions cut 0 bases from V and 6 bases from J, with 12 bases between. This CDR3 region has 15 residues. CDR3 sequence (DNA): TGTGCCAGCAGTTACTCGAACGGGGTCCCCAATGAGCAGTTCTTC. Translation: CASSYSNGVPNEQFF.

The V and J genes are TRBV18 and TRBJ2-2; no reliable D call. CDR1 and CDR2 from the germline V gene are KGHSH and LQKENI. CDR3 size: 15 residues. V lost 3 bases and J 1 base, leaving 9 bases between the germline ends. The CDR3: CASSPTGGNTGELFF. DNA for the CDR3: TGTGCCAGCTCACCTACTGGTGGGAACACCGGGGAGCTGTTTTTT.

J is TRBJ1-5 and V is TRBV7-9; a possible D gene is TRBD1 (5 bases). Trimming pared 6 bases from V and 7 bases from J, leaving 10 bases between. The germline CDR1 and CDR2 sequences are SEHNR and FQNEAQ (reference sequence). The CDR3 loop spans 12 amino acids. The CDR3 nucleotides read TGTGCCAGCAGTCATACAGGCCAGCCCCAGCATTTT. It yields the protein CASSHTGQPQHF.

The chain is built from TRBV13 and TRBJ2-7, with 10 bases fitting TRBD1. Losses at the gene ends were 5 bases for V and 3 bases for J; bases not matched to a gene: 7. Germline CDR1 PRHDT, CDR2 FYEKMQ (reference sequence). The length of the CDR3 is 15 residues. CDR3 residues: CASSLGGQGFYEQYF. The CDR3, as DNA: TGTGCCAGCAGCCTGGGGGGACAGGGGTTCTACGAGCAGTACTTC.

This chain links TRBV7-6 with TRBJ1-1; D might be TRBD1 (5 bases). CDR1 is SGHVS, CDR2 FNYEAQ, per germline. CDR3 size: 17 residues. V shed 0 bases and J shed 2 bases, with 16 bases lying between them. The CDR3 spells CASSLAPLLGQNTEAFF. CDR3 sequence (DNA): TGTGCCAGCAGCTTAGCGCCGCTCCTGGGGCAAAACACTGAAGCTTTCTTT.

This chain uses TRBV29-1 with TRBJ1-2; tentative D call: TRBD1 (5 bases). Germline assignment: CDR1 SQVTM and CDR2 ANQGSEA. This CDR3 region has 14 residues. Between the trimmed V and J ends, which lost 0 bases and 10 bases, there was a span of 18 bases. As DNA, the CDR3 is TGCAGCGTTGAAGATCGTTTGGGACTTACGGTCTACACCTTC. Its translation: CSVEDRLGLTVYTF.